A selection of T cell receptor beta chains follows, all from one sample in a study of vaccination effects on CD4 cells after COVID-19. Antigens for these TCRs are unknown. The method was immunoSEQ multiplex PCR; TCRdb's version includes in-frame clones alone and lacks a portion of them. The repertoire holds about 45,000 clones, with under 80% as singletons. Sequencing was performed on CD4+ T cells from PBMCs cultured with a peptide pool, taken before COVID-19 vaccination. The receptors shown here come from a human donor who had a prior SARS-CoV-2 infection. CDR3s include the opening cysteine and the closing phenylalanine or tryptophan. The D gene is left open where the match is weak. For some rows the clone size is stated as once, few or many, or as a class when expanded; others skip it.

j_call d_call cdr3_length v_call clone_size cdr3_aa cdr3_nt
TRBJ1-5 TRBD1 13 TRBV18 NA CASSLQGDQPQHF TGTGCCAGCTCACTCCAGGGGGATCAGCCCCAGCATTTT
TRBJ2-3 TRBD2 16 TRBV7-3 NA CASSLQSAGGEDTQYF TGTGCCAGCAGCCTCCAGTCAGCGGGGGGCGAGGATACGCAGTATTTT
TRBJ1-1 TRBD1 16 TRBV6-5 NA CASSSPGTDPNTEAFF TGTGCCAGCAGTTCCCCCGGGACAGACCCGAACACTGAAGCTTTCTTT
TRBJ1-2 NA 13 TRBV10-3 few CAISSTTGYGYTF TGTGCCATCAGTTCAACGACAGGCTATGGCTACACCTTC
TRBJ2-7 TRBD2 14 TRBV18 NA CASSMRGGDGEQYF TGTGCCAGCTCAATGAGGGGAGGGGATGGCGAGCAGTACTTC
TRBJ1-5 NA 14 TRBV2 NA CASSGRGGNQPQHF TGTGCCAGCAGTGGGCGGGGGGGCAATCAGCCCCAGCATTTT
TRBJ2-1 NA 14 TRBV2 few CASSEGGIDNEQFF TGTGCCAGCAGTGAAGGCGGGATAGACAATGAGCAGTTCTTC
TRBJ1-3 NA 12 TRBV7-2 NA CASSYSGNTIYF TGTGCCAGCAGCTACAGTGGAAACACCATATATTTT
TRBJ1-2 TRBD1 15 TRBV5-1 NA CASSPGGQGAYGYTF TGCGCCAGCAGCCCCGGCGGACAGGGGGCGTATGGCTACACCTTC
TRBJ1-2 NA 12 TRBV27 NA CASRGQTYGYTF TGTGCCAGCAGGGGACAAACCTATGGCTACACCTTC
TRBJ2-3 NA 15 TRBV7-7 NA CASSPDPLGTDTQYF TGTGCTAGCAGCCCCGATCCTTTGGGCACAGATACGCAGTATTTT
TRBJ2-3 NA 15 TRBV19 few CASSIKLTSTDTQYF TGTGCCAGTAGTATAAAGCTTACTAGCACAGATACGCAGTATTTT
TRBJ1-3 NA 17 TRBV11-2 NA CASSFTAGAGSGNTIYF TGTGCCAGCAGCTTCACTGCAGGGGCAGGATCTGGAAACACCATATATTTT
TRBJ2-5 NA 14 TRBV25-1 NA CASSTSREVETQYF TGTGCCAGCAGTACCAGCCGGGAAGTTGAGACCCAGTACTTC
TRBJ2-3 TRBD2 14 TRBV11-2 NA CASSSGLAMVTQYF TGTGCCAGCAGCTCTGGACTAGCGATGGTGACGCAGTATTTT
TRBJ2-7 TRBD1 15 TRBV2 NA CASSTGQGTKNEQYF TGTGCCAGCAGCACGGGACAGGGGACGAAAAACGAGCAGTACTTC
TRBJ2-1 TRBD1 14 TRBV30 few CAWSGTVSYNEQFF TGTGCCTGGAGCGGGACAGTCAGTTACAATGAGCAGTTCTTC
TRBJ1-6 NA 16 TRBV4-2 NA CASSHLRGSGNSPLHF TGTGCCAGCAGCCATTTGAGGGGATCAGGGAATTCACCCCTCCACTTT
TRBJ2-5 TRBD1 15 TRBV2 NA CASERGQTDQETQYF TGTGCCAGCGAGAGGGGACAGACTGACCAAGAGACCCAGTACTTC
TRBJ2-7 NA 14 TRBV28 NA CASSLAVSNYEQYF TGTGCCAGCAGTTTAGCGGTCTCTAACTACGAGCAGTACTTC
TRBJ2-1 TRBD1 12 TRBV18 NA CASSTGQGEQFF TGTGCCAGCTCAACTGGACAGGGTGAGCAGTTCTTC
TRBJ2-5 TRBD2 15 TRBV6-1 NA CASSELAGAQETQYF TGTGCCAGCAGTGAACTAGCGGGCGCACAAGAGACCCAGTACTTC
TRBJ1-5 NA 17 TRBV6-8 NA CASSYSLSSGEDQPQHF TGTGCCAGCAGTTACTCCCTTAGCTCTGGGGAGGATCAGCCCCAGCATTTT
TRBJ2-6 NA 17 TRBV4-3 NA CASSPDEVLSGANVLTF TGCGCCAGCAGCCCCGACGAGGTCCTATCTGGGGCCAACGTCCTGACTTTC
TRBJ1-1 TRBD1 16 TRBV3-1/TRBV3-2 NA CASSLRTGGGVTEAFF TGTGCCAGCAGCCTTCGGACAGGGGGAGGGGTCACTGAAGCTTTCTTT
TRBJ2-1 NA 13 TRBV14 NA CASSQPIGTEQFF TGTGCCAGCAGCCAACCTATCGGGACTGAGCAGTTCTTC
TRBJ1-6 NA 18 TRBV5-1 NA CASSFRPGSLSYNSPLHF TGCGCCAGCAGCTTTCGACCCGGATCTTTGAGCTATAATTCACCCCTCCACTTT
TRBJ2-5 TRBD2 14 TRBV11-3 NA CASSFGGGQETQYF TGTGCCAGCAGCTTCGGGGGGGGCCAAGAGACCCAGTACTTC
TRBJ1-1 TRBD1 12 TRBV2 NA CASSADRGPAFF TGTGCCAGCAGCGCGGACAGGGGCCCAGCTTTCTTT
TRBJ2-2 TRBD1 15 TRBV6-6 NA CASSSRQGGTGELFF TGTGCCAGCAGTTCGCGACAGGGGGGAACCGGGGAGCTGTTTTTT
TRBJ1-1 NA 13 TRBV19 few CASSNRVWTEAFF TGTGCCAGTAGTAACAGGGTCTGGACTGAAGCTTTCTTT
TRBJ1-4 NA 15 TRBV28 NA CASSSLGRRKEKLFF TGTGCCAGCAGTTCCCTCGGGCGGCGAAAAGAAAAACTGTTTTTT
TRBJ2-1 NA 14 TRBV7-2 NA CASSLAAGMNEQFF TGTGCCAGCAGCTTAGCGGCAGGGATGAATGAGCAGTTCTTC
TRBJ1-1 NA 12 TRBV9 few CASSPGPTEAFF TGTGCCAGCAGCCCAGGGCCCACTGAAGCTTTCTTT
TRBJ2-2 NA 17 TRBV11-3 NA CASSPHGWDKGSGELFF TGTGCCAGCAGCCCGCACGGGTGGGACAAGGGGTCCGGGGAGCTGTTTTTT
TRBJ1-2 TRBD1 14 TRBV5-1 NA CASSSTDRGSGYTF TGCGCCAGCAGCTCAACGGACAGGGGAAGTGGCTACACCTTC
TRBJ2-5 TRBD2 14 TRBV4-2 NA CASRRLAGQETQYF TGTGCCAGCAGAAGACTAGCTGGCCAAGAGACCCAGTACTTC
TRBJ1-2 NA 13 TRBV12-3/TRBV12-4 NA CASAAQHRGRYTF TGTGCCAGCGCCGCCCAACACCGTGGACGCTACACCTTC
TRBJ1-2 NA 15 TRBV19 NA CASSPRGRGELGYTF TGTGCCAGTAGTCCCCGTGGCAGGGGCGAATTGGGCTACACCTTC
TRBJ2-3 NA 14 TRBV5-1 NA CASSLGASTDTQYF TGCGCCAGCAGCTTGGGTGCTTCAACAGATACGCAGTATTTT
TRBJ2-2 TRBD1 16 TRBV2 NA CASSEAKGAITGELFF TGTGCCAGCAGTGAAGCGAAGGGGGCCATCACCGGGGAGCTGTTTTTT
TRBJ2-3 NA 15 TRBV5-4 NA CASSLPGRLTDTQYF TGTGCCAGCAGCCTCCCGGGACGCCTCACAGATACGCAGTATTTT
TRBJ2-1 NA 11 TRBV6-5 NA CASTGGGEQFF TGTGCCAGCACCGGGGGTGGTGAGCAGTTCTTC
TRBJ1-1 NA 15 TRBV18 NA CASSPGQTKNTEAFF TGTGCCAGCTCACCGGGGCAGACCAAGAACACTGAAGCTTTCTTT
TRBJ2-2 TRBD2 16 TRBV6-6 few CAILRLAGDSTGELFF TGTGCCATCCTTAGACTAGCGGGAGATAGCACCGGGGAGCTGTTTTTT